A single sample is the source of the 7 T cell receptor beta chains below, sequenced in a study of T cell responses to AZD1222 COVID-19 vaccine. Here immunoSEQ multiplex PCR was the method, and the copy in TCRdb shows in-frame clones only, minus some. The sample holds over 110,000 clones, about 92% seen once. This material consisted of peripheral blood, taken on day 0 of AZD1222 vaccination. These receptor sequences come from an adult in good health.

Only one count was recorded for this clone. CDR3 in amino acids: CASGWPVYEKLFF. DNA of the CDR3: TGTGCCAGCGGATGGCCGGTTTATGAAAAACTGTTTTTT. The gene calls are TRBV11-3 and TRBJ1-4; no clear D gene. The CDR3 length is 13 residues. CDR1 SGHNT and CDR2 YENEEA come from the germline V gene. V lost 8 bases and J lost 6, with 13 bases in between.

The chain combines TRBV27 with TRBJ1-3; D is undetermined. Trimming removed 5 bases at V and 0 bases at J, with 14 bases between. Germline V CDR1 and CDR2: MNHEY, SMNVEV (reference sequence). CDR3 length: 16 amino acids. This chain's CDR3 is CASSPAMASSGNTIYF. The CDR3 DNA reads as TGTGCCAGCAGTCCCGCGATGGCCAGCTCTGGAAACACCATATATTTT.

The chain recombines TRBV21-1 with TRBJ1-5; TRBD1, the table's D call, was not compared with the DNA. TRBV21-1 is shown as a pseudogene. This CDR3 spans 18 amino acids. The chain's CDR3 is CASSSRTGAKYTNQPQHF. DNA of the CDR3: TGTGCCAGCAGCTCCAGGACAGGGGCAAAGTATACCAATCAGCCCCAGCATTTT.

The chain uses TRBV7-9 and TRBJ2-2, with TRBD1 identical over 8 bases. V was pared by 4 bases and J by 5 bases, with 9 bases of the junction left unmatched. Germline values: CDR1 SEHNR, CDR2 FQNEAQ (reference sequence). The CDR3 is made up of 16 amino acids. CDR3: CASSSQLTGVTGELFF. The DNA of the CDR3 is TGTGCCAGCAGCTCGCAGTTGACAGGGGTTACCGGGGAGCTGTTTTTT.

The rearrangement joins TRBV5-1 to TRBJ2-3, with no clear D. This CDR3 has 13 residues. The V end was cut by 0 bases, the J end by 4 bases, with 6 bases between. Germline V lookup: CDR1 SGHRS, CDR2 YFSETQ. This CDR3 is CASSLAGADTQYF. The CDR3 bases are TGCGCCAGCAGCTTGGCCGGCGCAGATACGCAGTATTTT.

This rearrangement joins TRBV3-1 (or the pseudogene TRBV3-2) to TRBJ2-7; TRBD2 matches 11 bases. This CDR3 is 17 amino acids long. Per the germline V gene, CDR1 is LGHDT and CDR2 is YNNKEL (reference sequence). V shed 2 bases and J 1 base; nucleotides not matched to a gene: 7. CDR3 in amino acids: CASSQFSGTSGSYEQYF. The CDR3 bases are TGTGCCAGCAGCCAATTCTCTGGGACTAGCGGATCCTACGAGCAGTACTTC.

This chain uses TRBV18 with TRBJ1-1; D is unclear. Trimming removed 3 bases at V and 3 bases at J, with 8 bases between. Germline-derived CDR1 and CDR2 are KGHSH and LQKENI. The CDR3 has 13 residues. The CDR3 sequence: CASSPLADTEAFF. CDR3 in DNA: TGTGCCAGCTCACCTCTGGCTGACACTGAAGCTTTCTTT.